The clone carrying this T cell receptor (beta chain) was counted at least ten times. These data come from a study of CD8+CD57+ T cells in acquired aplastic anemia. The CDR3 sequence is 13 residues long. The V and J ends lost 9 bases and 7 bases, in that order; junction bases with no gene match: 11. Per germline, CDR1 LNHNV and CDR2 YYDKDF (reference sequence). Sequencing was done on patients that had shown CD8+CD57+ cell expansion by flow cytometry. Genomic DNA acted as the template from which TCR beta VDJ combination and CDR3 sequence profiling were carried out. Using its own MiXCR run on the reads, TCRdb lists one record per CDR3 protein. The profile shows around 170,000 distinct CDR3 sequences, around 47% of them singletons.

The sequence derives from a human donor with aplastic anemia. Sequenced material: sorted CD4+, CD8+, or CD8+CD57+ T cells (not recorded which) from PBMCs. This chain uses TRBV15 with TRBJ2-5; 7 positions agree with TRBD2. CDR3 sequence reads: CATGGHPQGTQYF. The CDR3 coding sequence is TGTGCCACGGGAGGGCACCCCCAGGGGACCCAGTACTTC.